Below, 22 T cell receptor beta chains from the same sample are listed, as sequenced in a study of blood T cell repertoires in COVID-19. The data were produced by immunoSEQ multiplex PCR, yet TCRdb's version contains in-frame clones alone and is incomplete. This repertoire shows over 150,000 clones, approximately 87% found once; its top ten account for 10%. Sequencing used peripheral blood. The receptors come from a woman between 70 and 85 years old with COVID-19, enrolled during active disease.

This sequence joins TRBV7-9 and TRBJ2-5, with D unclear. Trimming cost V 5 bases and J 5 bases, with 21 bases left between them. This CDR3 has 16 residues. Germline-derived CDR1 and CDR2 are SEHNR and FQNEAQ (reference sequence). The CDR3 region has the DNA TGTGCCAGCAGCCCCCACGTTTTCGAGGCCCGGGAGACCCAGTACTTC. Protein product: CASSPHVFEARETQYF.

The chain couples TRBV3-1 (or the pseudogene TRBV3-2) to TRBJ2-1; D gene ambiguous. Trimming stripped 1 base from V and 6 bases from J, with 13 bases between. Germline lookup yields CDR1 LGHDT and CDR2 YNNKEL (reference sequence). CDR3 length equals 15 residues. The CDR3 reads CASSQGTMQINEQFF. As DNA, the CDR3 is TGTGCCAGCAGCCAAGGTACAATGCAGATCAATGAGCAGTTCTTC.

Only one count was recorded for this clone. This chain connects TRBV9 to TRBJ1-1; no clear D gene. CDR3 length equals 11 residues. V was clipped by 3 bases and J by 10 bases, with 10 bases between them. Germline values: CDR1 SGDLS, CDR2 YYNGEE. The CDR3 here is CASSARGRAFF. CDR3 bases: TGTGCCAGCAGCGCACGGGGTAGAGCTTTCTTT. The whole variable domain, remainder taken from reference TRBV9 and TRBJ1-1, is DSGVTQTPKHLITATGQRVTLRCSPRSGDLSVYWYQQSLDQGLQFLIQYYNGEERAKGNILERFSAQQFPDLHSELNLSSLELGDSALYFCASSARGRAFFGQGTRLTVV.

The V gene is TRBV7-2, the J gene TRBJ2-3; maybe TRBD2 (7 bases). The CDR3 has 17 residues. Germline CDR1 reads SGHTA; CDR2 reads FQGNSA. The V end was cut by 5 bases, the J end by 1 base, with 19 bases between. The CDR3: CASSRRGRGVRTDTQYF. CDR3 sequence (DNA): TGTGCCAGCAGCCGGCGGGGGCGGGGAGTACGCACAGATACGCAGTATTTT.

In DNA, the CDR3 is TGTGCCAGCATGGGCCAGGGGCGCTACGAGCAGTACTTC. Its translation is CASMGQGRYEQYF. The J gene is TRBJ2-7, the V gene TRBV6-5, with D perhaps matching TRBD1 (6 bases). CDR3 length equals 13 residues. V lost 7 bases, J lost 3 bases, and 13 bases lay in between. Germline values: CDR1 MNHEY, CDR2 SVGAGI.

This clone was detected a few times. The rearrangement joins TRBV10-2 to TRBJ2-3, with D possibly TRBD2 on 6 matching bases. Germline CDR1 and CDR2: WSHSY and SAAADI. V shed 4 bases and J shed 10 bases, with 15 bases lying between them. This CDR3 is 13 amino acids long. The CDR3 sequence is CASSGRPREPQYF. CDR3 sequence (DNA): TGCGCCAGCAGTGGCCGCCCTCGGGAGCCGCAGTATTTT.

The rearrangement uses TRBV19 and TRBJ1-1; D might be TRBD1 (6 bases). Germline values: CDR1 LNHDA, CDR2 SQIVND (reference sequence). CDR3 size: 14 residues. Trimming stripped 6 bases from V and 2 bases from J, with 13 bases between. The CDR3 here is CASRQGQPNTEAFF. In nucleotides, the CDR3 is TGTGCCAGTAGGCAAGGACAGCCAAACACTGAAGCTTTCTTT.

The genes are TRBV28 and TRBJ1-1, with D possibly being TRBD1 (5 bases). CDR3 length equals 16 residues. V lost 7 bases, J lost 5 bases, and 23 bases lay in between. Germline CDR1 reads MDHEN; CDR2 reads SYDVKM. The CDR3 coding sequence is TGTGCCAGCACGATCACGTCGCGGGGGTGGGGGACTGAAGCTTTCTTT. It yields the protein CASTITSRGWGTEAFF.

V gene TRBV20-1 combines with J gene TRBJ2-5; unclear D gene. This CDR3 has 12 amino acids. V lost 3 bases and J lost 3, with 8 bases in between. CDR1 and CDR2 (germline): DFQATT, SNEGSKA (reference sequence). The CDR3 DNA sequence: TGCAGTGCTAGTTCCGCGGAAGAGACCCAGTACTTC. Translation gives CSASSAEETQYF.

This clone came up a few times. CDR3 amino acids: CASSYGGNASPLHF. The CDR3 region has the DNA TGTGCCAGCAGTTACGGGGGGAACGCTTCACCCCTCCACTTT. The chain is built from TRBV6-5 and TRBJ1-6; D might be TRBD1 (5 bases). The length of the CDR3 is 14 residues. With 2 bases removed from V and 9 bases from J, the gap between germline ends came to 11 bases. The germline V gene has CDR1 MNHEY and CDR2 SVGAGI.

V is TRBV7-9 and J is TRBJ1-6, with TRBD1 matching 11 bases. Germline CDR1 SEHNR, CDR2 FQNEAQ (reference sequence). V lost 6 bases to trimming and J lost 9 bases; unmatched junction nucleotides: 7. This CDR3 is built from 15 residues. CDR3 in amino acids: CASRGQGALGSPLHF. The CDR3 bases are TGTGCCAGCAGAGGACAGGGGGCTTTAGGTTCACCCCTCCACTTT.

This chain joins TRBV7-2 and TRBJ1-6; TRBD1 might be the D (5 bases). Trimming pared 5 bases from V and 10 bases from J, leaving 18 bases between. Germline V CDR1 and CDR2: SGHTA, FQGNSA. This CDR3 contains 15 residues. The CDR3 coding sequence is TGTGCCAGCAGCAGGGAGGGCCTAACAGGATCACCCCTCCACTTT. Translation gives CASSREGLTGSPLHF. The entire variable domain, with the rest obtained from reference TRBV7-2 and TRBJ1-6, is as follows: GAGVSQSPSNKVTEKGKDVELRCDPISGHTALYWYRQSLGQGLEFLIYFQGNSAPDKSGLPSDRFSAERTGGSVSTLTIQRTQQEDSAVYLCASSREGLTGSPLHFGNGTRLTVT.

About this clone: Its ends do not fully match the called genes, so a read error is possible. The chain is built from TRBV3-1 (or the pseudogene TRBV3-2) and TRBJ1-1, with TRBD1 matching over 7 bases. The CDR3 has 15 amino acids. Germline CDR1 reads LGHDT; CDR2 reads YNNKEL (reference sequence). CDR3 protein: CASTQSSGGSTEAFF. The DNA of the CDR3 is TGTGCCAGCACCCAAAGTTCAGGGGGGAGCACTGAAGCTTTCTTT.

The rearrangement links TRBV3-1 (or the pseudogene TRBV3-2) to TRBJ2-7; 7 bases agree with TRBD1. This CDR3 spans 14 amino acids. Losses at the gene ends were 5 bases for V and 4 bases for J; bases not matched to a gene: 8. The germline V gene encodes CDR1 LGHDT and CDR2 YNNKEL (reference sequence). For the CDR3, the DNA is TGTGCCAGCAGCGCACGACAGGGACGGTACGAGCAGTACTTC. Amino acid sequence: CASSARQGRYEQYF.

The V call is TRBV18, the J call TRBJ1-3, with 7 nucleotides matching TRBD1. The CDR3 is 18 amino acids. The germline V gene has CDR1 KGHSH and CDR2 LQKENI. The junction had 14 bases not matched to a gene; V was cut back by 3 bases and J by 3 bases. CDR3 sequence reads: CASSPPGQAGSFGNTIYF. The DNA of the CDR3 is TGTGCCAGCTCACCTCCTGGACAGGCAGGCTCGTTTGGAAACACCATATATTTT.

V and J are TRBV6-5 and TRBJ2-1, with 8 bases that match TRBD1. Germline-derived CDR1 and CDR2 are MNHEY and SVGAGI. This CDR3 is built from 15 residues. Germline trimming cut 5 bases from V and 6 bases from J; bases unmatched to any gene: 9. The CDR3 sequence: CASSQGQVGSNEQFF. The CDR3 DNA sequence: TGTGCCAGCAGTCAGGGACAGGTTGGGAGCAATGAGCAGTTCTTC.

The chain carries TRBV10-3 and TRBJ2-1, with no clear D. The length of the CDR3 is 14 residues. Trimming cost V 4 bases and J 0 bases, with 7 bases left between them. Germline V lookup: CDR1 ENHRY, CDR2 SYGVKD. This CDR3 reads CAISGEFSYNEQFF. The CDR3 nucleotides are TGTGCCATCAGTGGTGAGTTCTCCTACAATGAGCAGTTCTTC.

This CDR3 is CASSPRDTSDEQFF. As DNA, the CDR3 is TGTGCCAGCTCACCCCGGGACACCTCGGATGAGCAGTTCTTC. This rearrangement joins TRBV18 to TRBJ2-1; possibly TRBD1 for D (6 bases). The CDR3 runs 14 residues. The germline V gene has CDR1 KGHSH and CDR2 LQKENI. The V gene lost 3 bases and the J gene lost 8 bases, with 14 bases spanning the gap.

The chain couples TRBV7-2 to TRBJ1-6; D unresolved. Germline loops: CDR1 SGHTA, CDR2 FQGNSA. The CDR3 consists of 15 residues. Trimming stripped 4 bases from V and 0 bases from J, with 7 bases between. The CDR3 spells CASSSRSSYNSPLHF. The CDR3 region has the DNA TGTGCCAGCAGCTCTCGTAGCTCCTATAATTCACCCCTCCACTTT.

CDR3 in amino acids: CASTPGGRGNTDTQYF. The CDR3 DNA is TGCGCCAGCACCCCGGGGGGCAGGGGCAACACAGATACGCAGTATTTT. This rearrangement joins TRBV5-1 to TRBJ2-3; possible D gene TRBD2, 7 bases. Germline assignment: CDR1 SGHRS and CDR2 YFSETQ. The CDR3 covers 16 residues. Trimming pared 6 bases from V and 2 bases from J, leaving 19 bases between. The whole variable domain, filled in from reference TRBV5-1 and TRBJ2-3, reads KAGVTQTPRYLIKTRGQQVTLSCSPISGHRSVSWYQQTPGQGLQFLFEYFSETQRNKGNFPGRFSGRQFSNSRSEMNVSTLELGDSALYLCASTPGGRGNTDTQYFGPGTRLTVL.

V gene TRBV3-1 (or the pseudogene TRBV3-2) combines with J gene TRBJ1-1; 7 bases map to TRBD1. The CDR3 has 16 amino acids. From germline, CDR1 is LGHDT and CDR2 YNNKEL (reference sequence). V was clipped by 1 base and J by 4 bases; unmatched bases: 9. For the CDR3, the DNA is TGTGCCAGCAGCCAAGTACACCGACAGGGATCCACTGAAGCTTTCTTT. Translating gives CASSQVHRQGSTEAFF.

The V gene is TRBV10-3, the J gene TRBJ2-3; 9 nucleotides align to TRBD2. Germline V gives CDR1 ENHRY, CDR2 SYGVKD. Losses at the gene ends were 4 bases for V and 4 bases for J; bases not matched to a gene: 6. The CDR3 runs 15 residues. Here the CDR3 reads CAISAGGGAADTQYF. CDR3 DNA: TGTGCCATCAGTGCTGGCGGGGGGGCGGCAGATACGCAGTATTTT.